This TCR beta chain was captured by sequencing in a study of OX40 agonist ivuxolimab in advanced cancers. The overall study: Enrollees could have had prior anti-PD-1, anti-PD-L1 or anti-CTLA-4 therapy, which approximately 38% had received.

Trimming cost V 0 bases and J 8 bases; bases outside gene matches: 5. This CDR3 spans 14 amino acids. Germline V gene lookup returns CDR1 SGHRS and CDR2 YFSETQ. Sequencing used immunoSEQ multiplex PCR; TCRdb keeps in-frame clones, though not all of them. In the table there are over 55,000 clones, around 83% of which are singletons. In regard to this clone: Its cognate antigen is unknown.

Findings of the study overall: CD8+ T cells averaged more expanded clones than CD4+.

The material was CD4+ or CD8+ T cells sorted from blood, obtained in a trial of the OX40 agonist ivuxolimab. The chain recombines TRBV5-1 with TRBJ2-1, with 7 bases aligning to TRBD2. This TCR derives from an adult with an advanced solid tumor such as melanoma, head and neck, liver or kidney cancer. CDR3 residues: CASSLVGGSDEQFF. The DNA for the CDR3 is TGCGCCAGCAGCTTGGTGGGCGGGAGTGATGAGCAGTTCTTC.